The 2 T cell receptor beta chains given below trace back to one sample, sequenced in a study of immune cell composition in non-small cell lung cancer. Measured with immunoSEQ multiplex PCR; TCRdb has only the in-frame clones, and not every one. This table has about 3,400 clones, 55% to 70% appearing once. Normal lung was taken at the farthest possible site, at least 3 cm from tumour. Sequenced input: non-adjacent lung tissue. The receptors shown here come from a human donor with non-small cell lung cancer.

The chain couples TRBV29-1 to TRBJ1-2; TRBD1 matches at 9 bases. The V segment lost 7 bases and the J segment 8 bases; nucleotides outside the gene matches: 11. CDR1 is SQVTM, CDR2 ANQGSEA, per germline. The CDR3 is made up of 13 amino acids. This CDR3 is CSAGTGKDPGYTF. The CDR3 DNA reads as TGCAGCGCCGGGACAGGGAAGGACCCGGGCTACACCTTC.

The chain employs TRBV6-5 and TRBJ1-5; 8 positions agree with TRBD1. This CDR3 is 16 amino acids long. The V gene end was trimmed by 0 bases and the J gene end by 5 bases; junction bases not matched to a gene: 6. Germline CDR1 and CDR2: MNHEY and SVGAGI. In nucleotides, the CDR3 is TGTGCCAGCAGTTACTCCGGGACAGGTAGGGATCAGCCCCAGCATTTT. Translating it yields CASSYSGTGRDQPQHF.